A selection of T cell receptor beta chains follows, all from one sample in a study of blood T cell repertoires in COVID-19. Assay used: immunoSEQ multiplex PCR; TCRdb lists only in-frame clones, some missing. This sample has about 210,000 clones, with about four fifths found just once. The material sequenced was peripheral blood. The receptors come from a woman aged 40 to 50 with active or convalescent COVID-19. CDR3s include the opening cysteine and the closing phenylalanine or tryptophan. The D gene is left open where the match is weak. For some rows the clone size is stated as once, few or many, or as a class when expanded; others skip it.

d_gene	j_gene	v_gene	abundance	CDR3nt	CDR3aa
TRBD2	TRBJ2-7	TRBV5-1	NA	TGCGCCAGCAGCCAAAGCGGGAGTATCGAGTACGAGCAGTACTTC	CASSQSGSIEYEQYF
TRBD1	TRBJ1-5	TRBV2	NA	TGTGCCAGCAGGCGGACAGGGAGCAATCAGCCCCAGCATTTT	CASRRTGSNQPQHF
TRBD1	TRBJ1-1	TRBV11-3	NA	TGTGCCAGCAGCGAAGACAGGGGGGACACTGAAGCTTTCTTT	CASSEDRGDTEAFF
TRBD2	TRBJ2-1	TRBV6-5	NA	TGTGCCAGCAGGGGACCTAGCGGGGGGCCTCTGGTCTTC	CASRGPSGGPLVF
TRBD1	TRBJ2-5	TRBV27	NA	TGTGCCAGCAGTTTGGACAGGGAGACCCAGTACTTC	CASSLDRETQYF
TRBD1	TRBJ1-1	TRBV4-3	NA	TGCGCCAGCAGCCAAGATGCAGGGGGCGATGAAGCTTTCTTT	CASSQDAGGDEAFF
TRBD2	TRBJ2-5	TRBV5-1	NA	TGCGCCAGCAGCAGAAGTCGAGCGGGGGGCTCTCGCCAAGAGACCCAGTACTTC	CASSRSRAGGSRQETQYF
NA	TRBJ2-7	TRBV6-5	few	TGTGCCAGCAGTTACTCGTGGAGCGGTTCCGCCTACGAGCAGTACTTC	CASSYSWSGSAYEQYF
NA	TRBJ2-3	TRBV25-1	NA	TGTGCCAGCAGTGAATCGAGGGAGGAGGCTACAGATACGCAGTATTTT	CASSESREEATDTQYF
NA	TRBJ1-5	TRBV2	NA	TGTGCCAGCAGTGAGTTTAGTCGCTGGTTCGCGGATAGCAATCAGCCCCAGCATTTT	CASSEFSRWFADSNQPQHF
TRBD1	TRBJ1-4	TRBV11-1	NA	TGTGCCAGCAGCTTAGACTCGACAGGGAATGAAAAACTGTTTTTT	CASSLDSTGNEKLFF